The T cell receptor (beta chain) under discussion was sequenced for a study of blood T cell repertoires in COVID-19. About the research overall: The origin of the acute and convalescent COVID-19 samples was the United States, Italy and Spain. Sample material is recorded as cDNA or gDNA derived from T cells, B-cell-depleted T cells, or PBMCs.

V trimming: 5 bases; J trimming: 9 bases; junction bases outside the gene matches: 15. Germline V CDR1 and CDR2: MDHEN, SYDVKM. The CDR3 is 16 residues long. This clone was recorded only once. Sequencing used immunoSEQ multiplex PCR; TCRdb keeps in-frame clones, though not all of them. The data hold over 150,000 clones, with around nine tenths observed a single time. The specimen was peripheral blood. The chain recombines TRBV28 with TRBJ1-5; 8 bases line up with TRBD1. The sequence was obtained from a man aged 45 to 65 with acute or convalescent COVID-19. CDR3: CASSTERQGPLRPQHF. The CDR3 DNA follows: TGTGCCAGCAGTACAGAGCGACAGGGGCCCCTCAGGCCCCAGCATTTT.